The clone carrying this T cell receptor beta chain was seen at least ten times. Its target is unknown. Every diagnosis used clinical symptoms, serum thyroxine and TRAb, thyroid ultrasound and orbital computed tomography. The PBMCs had their origin in less than 13 ml of fresh peripheral blood. RNA transcripts were the template for amplifying TCR beta CDR3 regions. HTBI primers were used for first-round RT-PCR of the TCR CDR3. TCRdb analysed the multiplex PCR reads with MiXCR anew, one entry per CDR3 protein. The profile shows some 600,000 distinct CDR3 sequences, 11% to 15% of them singletons. V dropped 5 bases and J dropped 5 bases, with 15 bases sitting between them. Germline V lookup: CDR1 SGHVS, CDR2 FNYEAQ. This CDR3 contains 14 residues. The data derive from a study of T cells in Graves' hyperthyroidism and ophthalmopathy. Study summary: Staff took peripheral blood when the initial diagnosis was made, before any treatment began. Study outcomes and limitations: Before onset, by a median of approximately 5.9 months, the model predicted ophthalmopathy.

The J gene is TRBJ2-5, the V gene TRBV7-6; a possible D gene is TRBD1 (6 bases). Sequencing input: blood. This clonotype was obtained from a woman aged 25 to 45 with Graves' hyperthyroidism that later progressed to Graves' ophthalmopathy. The CDR3 sequence is CASSVQQGRETQYF. The CDR3, as DNA: TGTGCCAGCAGCGTTCAACAGGGCAGGGAGACCCAGTACTTC.